This entry concerns a single TCR beta chain. Its binding antigen is unknown. Base qualities were left out, and no much larger clone turns up one base away. The data belong to a study of early T cells in non-severe SARS-CoV-2 infection (dated by TCRdb to about 2021). With regard to the full study: Bulk RNA from unsorted whole blood was used for TCR sequencing, so alpha and beta chains could not be paired.

The study was a case-control design nested within a healthcare worker cohort in London, UK, with weekly nasopharyngeal swab PCR tests and blood sampling. Between 23 and 31 March 2020, the week of the UK lockdown, healthcare workers were enrolled and then followed up weekly for as long as 16 weeks. On the study overall, not on this receptor specifically: Matching against VDJdb was skewed toward anti-spike CD8 responses, likely underestimated virus-specific expansions, and missed private and CD4 specificities.

Libraries were made using 5' RACE. The run used a NextSeq 500. Unique molecular identifiers were attached to individual cDNA molecules in the TCR library protocol so that sequencing error and PCR bias could be corrected. Sequencing covered both TCR alpha and beta chains, and within each sample the abundances of alpha and beta sequences were tightly co-correlated. As for the authors' bioinformatics: Decombinator V4 was used to annotate TCR sequences for V gene, J gene and CDR3. TCRs were defined as expanded if a significant change between any two time points was detected under a Poisson model with p below 0.0001. TCR abundances were normalised to the total number of TCRs sequenced in each sample and reported as counts per million. MAIT TCRs were defined by TRAV1-2 paired with TRAJ12, TRAJ20 or TRAJ33, and iNKT TCRs by TRAV10 paired with TRAJ18. VDJdb, accessed 1 November 2021, was searched for CMV, EBV and SARS-CoV-2 annotated TCRs, with TCRs annotated for multiple antigens excluded. TCRdb applied fastp at Q25 and MiXCR to the public reads, then kept only in-frame beta chains. Here each entry gathers all rows of one CDR3 protein and keeps the most common genes and DNA. The V and J calls follow TCRdb's processing rather than the paper's. The table for this sample lists under 90,000 distinct CDR3 sequences; around 13% of them were counted only once. 5% to 7.5% of the sample comes from the top ten.

Relative to germline, V is missing 5 bases and J is missing 4 bases, with 5 bases of the junction outside any gene match. The CDR3 holds 15 amino acids from the cysteine to the phenylalanine. Only the CDR3 DNA stays, 45 bases, in frame from base 1. Per the germline V gene (reference sequence), DFQATT is the CDR1 and SNEGSKA is the CDR2. Sequencing was carried out using whole blood. The source of this sequence is an adult who was a healthcare worker with PCR-confirmed SARS-CoV-2 infection or an uninfected control (not recorded which). This chain joins TRBV20-1 to TRBJ2-2, and 12 junctional nucleotides match TRBD2. The CDR3 reads CSALRTSGVTGELFF. The base sequence is TGCAGTGCTCTAAGGACTAGCGGGGTCACCGGGGAGCTGTTTTTT.